Below are 31 T cell receptor beta chains sequenced from a single sample in a study of blood T cell repertoires in COVID-19. Some clones are missing from TCRdb's copy, which holds only in-frame ones; the method was immunoSEQ multiplex PCR. In the table there are 100,000 to 150,000 clones, roughly nine tenths of which are singletons. Sequencing was performed on peripheral blood. These receptors were obtained from a man aged 50-60 years with active COVID-19.

The chain combines TRBV5-6 with TRBJ1-2; 7 nucleotides align to TRBD1. Germline assignment: CDR1 SGHDT and CDR2 YYEEEE. The V gene end was trimmed by 3 bases and the J gene end by 8 bases; junction bases not matched to a gene: 4. This CDR3 spans 12 amino acids. DNA for the CDR3: TGTGCCAGCAGCTCAAACAGGGGCGGCTACACCTTC. Its translation: CASSSNRGGYTF.

This clone was detected only a few times. This rearrangement joins TRBV7-9 to TRBJ1-1, with TRBD1 matching over 7 bases. J was trimmed by 1 base and V by 5 bases; bases with no gene match: 7. Germline V lookup: CDR1 SEHNR, CDR2 FQNEAQ (reference sequence). The CDR3 runs 15 residues. CDR3 DNA: TGTGCCAGCAGCAGGATGGACAGGCGGAACACTGAAGCTTTCTTT. Translated, it gives CASSRMDRRNTEAFF. The full variable domain, rest sourced from reference TRBV7-9 and TRBJ1-1, is DTGVSQNPRHKITKRGQNVTFRCDPISEHNRLYWYRQTLGQGPEFLTYFQNEAQLEKSRLLSDRFSAERPKGSFSTLEIQRTEQGDSAMYLCASSRMDRRNTEAFFGQGTRLTVV.

V usage is TRBV27 and J usage is TRBJ1-6; 8 bases line up with TRBD1. V was pared by 5 bases and J by 8 bases, with 11 bases of the junction left unmatched. Germline assignment: CDR1 MNHEY and CDR2 SMNVEV (reference sequence). The CDR3 loop spans 16 amino acids. This CDR3 reads CASSLFGQGAHSPLHF. The DNA of the CDR3 is TGTGCCAGCAGTCTCTTCGGACAGGGTGCCCATTCACCCCTCCACTTT.

A single count supports this clone. The rearrangement joins TRBV5-1 to TRBJ1-3; possible D gene TRBD1, 6 bases. Trimming removed 7 bases at V and 9 bases at J, with 20 bases between. CDR1 is SGHRS and CDR2 is YFSETQ in the germline V gene. CDR3 length: 14 amino acids. The CDR3 DNA is TGCGCCAGCGCGCTCAACGCTGAACAGGGCACCATATATTTT. Amino acids: CASALNAEQGTIYF.

The sample holds one count of this clone. V gene TRBV19 combines with J gene TRBJ2-2; D not resolved. Germline V lookup: CDR1 LNHDA, CDR2 SQIVND (reference sequence). This CDR3 has 14 residues. V dropped 4 bases and J dropped 2 bases, with 8 bases sitting between them. The CDR3 loop reads CASSTSLNTGELFF. The DNA for the CDR3 is TGTGCCAGTAGTACCTCACTAAACACCGGGGAGCTGTTTTTT. Full variable domain (remainder filled in from reference TRBV19 and TRBJ2-2): DGGITQSPKYLFRKEGQNVTLSCEQNLNHDAMYWYRQDPGQGLRLIYYSQIVNDFQKGDIAEGYSVSREKKESFPLTVTSAQKNPTAFYLCASSTSLNTGELFFGEGSRLTVL.

This clone was seen only once. The rearrangement joins TRBV10-1 to TRBJ2-2, with 7 bases matching TRBD1. Germline CDR1 is WNHNN and CDR2 is SYGVQD (reference sequence). Trimming cost V 5 bases and J 3 bases; bases outside gene matches: 6. The CDR3 covers 15 residues. CDR3 sequence: CASSRGGRDTGELFF. DNA of the CDR3: TGCGCCAGCAGTCGAGGGGGCCGAGACACCGGGGAGCTGTTTTTT.

V usage is TRBV27 and J usage is TRBJ2-3; 10 bases map to TRBD1. In germline, CDR1 is MNHEY, CDR2 SMNVEV (reference sequence). CDR3 length: 13 amino acids. The junction had 2 bases not matched to a gene; V was cut back by 6 bases and J by 5 bases. The CDR3 DNA reads as TGTGCCAGCAGGGGGACAGGGGTAGATACGCAGTATTTT. Amino acids: CASRGTGVDTQYF.

Only one count was recorded for this clone. V and J are TRBV11-2 and TRBJ2-1; 9 bases align to TRBD2. J was trimmed by 7 bases and V by 4 bases; bases with no gene match: 8. CDR1 is SGHAT, CDR2 FQNNGV, per germline. The length of the CDR3 is 15 residues. The CDR3 DNA is TGTGCCAGCAGCTACATAGCGGGGGATATGAATGAGCAGTTCTTC. Translating gives CASSYIAGDMNEQFF.

This chain connects TRBV18 to TRBJ1-5, with TRBD1 matching over 9 bases. The trim removed 5 bases at V and 0 bases at J, leaving 8 bases unmatched. CDR1 and CDR2 (germline): KGHSH, LQKENI. The CDR3 spans 17 residues. CDR3 nucleotide sequence: TGTGCCAGCTCAAGAACGGGGACAGGGAGTAGCAATCAGCCCCAGCATTTT. Residues: CASSRTGTGSSNQPQHF.

This chain connects TRBV18 to TRBJ1-3; 8 bases map to TRBD1. Germline loops: CDR1 KGHSH, CDR2 LQKENI. The CDR3 covers 16 residues. With V trimmed by 2 bases and J by 1 base, 4 bases remained unmatched. The CDR3 protein is CASSPTGGHSGNTIYF. CDR3 DNA: TGTGCCAGCTCACCAACAGGGGGTCATTCTGGAAACACCATATATTTT.

This clone was observed a single time. The chain uses TRBV19 and TRBJ1-4; TRBD1 matches at 9 bases. The CDR3 consists of 15 residues. Germline CDR1 LNHDA, CDR2 SQIVND (reference sequence). Trimming cost V 6 bases and J 8 bases; bases outside gene matches: 10. CDR3 sequence (DNA): TGTGCCAGTAGCCCCACAGGGGGCCGGAGGGAAAAACTGTTTTTT. Amino acid sequence: CASSPTGGRREKLFF.

CDR3 in amino acids: CASSLTSGRNQETQYF. The CDR3 DNA sequence: TGTGCCAGCAGCTTAACTAGCGGGAGAAACCAAGAGACCCAGTACTTC. The chain recombines TRBV5-5 with TRBJ2-5; TRBD2 aligns across 11 bases. V lost 2 bases to trimming and J lost 0 bases; unmatched junction nucleotides: 3. This CDR3 is built from 16 residues. The germline CDR1 and CDR2 sequences are SGHKS and YYEKEE (reference sequence).

A single count supports this clone. This chain links TRBV7-2 with TRBJ2-7, with 9 bases fitting TRBD1. Looked up from germline, CDR1 is SGHTA and CDR2 is FQGNSA. The CDR3 spans 14 residues. Trimming at V came to 5 bases and at J to 1 base, leaving 3 bases not matched to a gene. The CDR3 here is CASSQDRGSYEQYF. The CDR3 region has the DNA TGTGCCAGCAGCCAAGACAGGGGGTCCTACGAGCAGTACTTC.

This clone was recorded once. This chain links TRBV13 with TRBJ2-2, with D tentatively TRBD2 (5 bases). Germline V gene sequence: CDR1 PRHDT, CDR2 FYEKMQ (reference sequence). This CDR3 is built from 16 residues. The V gene lost 1 base and the J gene lost 4 bases, with 13 bases spanning the gap. Written as DNA, the CDR3 is TGTGCCAGCAGCTTAGCGTCCACCGCGGGCACCGGGGAGCTGTTTTTT. Translating gives CASSLASTAGTGELFF.

This clone is medium-sized within its sample. The chain joins TRBV6-5 to TRBJ1-2; TRBD1 matches at 11 bases. The CDR3 is 14 amino acids. Trimming at V came to 0 bases and at J to 6 bases, leaving 0 bases not matched to a gene. The germline V gene encodes CDR1 MNHEY and CDR2 SVGAGI. The CDR3 loop is CASSYSGQGDGYTF. In nucleotides, the CDR3 is TGTGCCAGCAGTTACTCGGGACAGGGGGATGGCTACACCTTC.

The chain links TRBV25-1 to TRBJ2-1; 8 bases fit TRBD1. V was clipped by 4 bases and J by 8 bases; unmatched bases: 13. Germline V lookup: CDR1 MGHDK, CDR2 SYGVNS. CDR3 length: 16 residues. CDR3 loop: CASSALQGGRFDEQFF. CDR3 sequence (DNA): TGTGCCAGCAGTGCCCTACAGGGGGGCAGGTTCGATGAGCAGTTCTTC. Based on the CDR3 plus reference TRBV25-1 and TRBJ2-1, the full variable domain is EADIYQTPRYLVIGTGKKITLECSQTMGHDKMYWYQQDPGMELHLIHYSYGVNSTEKGDLSSESTVSRIRTEHFPLTLESARPSHTSQYLCASSALQGGRFDEQFFGPGTRLTVL.

The V gene is TRBV5-4, the J gene TRBJ1-6; no reliable D call. This CDR3 is built from 13 residues. V was cut by 0 bases and J by 9 bases, with 7 bases left in between. Germline-derived CDR1 and CDR2 are SGHNT and YYREEE (reference sequence). CDR3 in amino acids: CASSLGGGSPLHF. The CDR3 DNA reads as TGTGCCAGCAGCTTGGGAGGTGGTTCACCCCTCCACTTT.

The gene calls are TRBV5-5 and TRBJ1-2, with D possibly TRBD1 on 5 matching bases. Germline CDR1 SGHKS, CDR2 YYEKEE (reference sequence). The V gene lost 0 bases and the J gene lost 6 bases, with 9 bases spanning the gap. CDR3 length: 13 residues. In DNA form, the CDR3 reads TGTGCCAGCAGCTTGGCGGGGGGGGATGGCTACACCTTC. This gives the protein CASSLAGGDGYTF.

This chain connects TRBV5-1 to TRBJ1-1, with 8 bases lining up with TRBD1. V trimming: 4 bases; J trimming: 1 base; junction bases outside the gene matches: 3. Germline CDR1 SGHRS, CDR2 YFSETQ. The CDR3 runs 14 residues. CDR3: CASSPGTGNTEAFF. The CDR3 DNA reads as TGCGCCAGCAGCCCCGGGACAGGGAACACTGAAGCTTTCTTT.

V usage is TRBV9 and J usage is TRBJ2-3; 8 bases align to TRBD2. The V and J ends lost 4 bases and 4 bases, in that order; junction bases with no gene match: 5. Germline CDR1 reads SGDLS; CDR2 reads YYNGEE. This CDR3 is 14 amino acids long. In DNA, the CDR3 is TGTGCCAGCAGCCCAGGTAGCGGGGCAGATACGCAGTATTTT. Translated, it gives CASSPGSGADTQYF.

The V and J genes are TRBV19 and TRBJ1-5, with D unresolved. This CDR3 is built from 14 residues. Trimming took off 8 bases at V and 0 bases at J, with 11 bases between the two ends. The germline V gene encodes CDR1 LNHDA and CDR2 SQIVND (reference sequence). In nucleotides, the CDR3 is TGTGCCAGTCGTCCAGGCTATAGCAATCAGCCCCAGCATTTT. Its protein product is CASRPGYSNQPQHF.

This clone was picked up one time. This chain connects TRBV28 to TRBJ2-7, with TRBD1 matching 7 bases. The CDR3 sequence is 13 residues long. Per germline, CDR1 MDHEN and CDR2 SYDVKM. V was clipped by 9 bases and J by 0 bases; unmatched bases: 5. Here the CDR3 reads CASVTGSSYEQYF. The DNA of the CDR3 is TGTGCCAGTGTGACAGGGAGCTCCTACGAGCAGTACTTC.

The chain carries TRBV4-2 and TRBJ2-2, with a possible D match to TRBD2 (5 bases). This CDR3 region has 14 residues. V dropped 6 bases and J dropped 7 bases, with 15 bases sitting between them. Looked up from germline, CDR1 is LGHNA and CDR2 is YNFKEQ. The DNA of the CDR3 is TGTGCCAGCAGGGCGGACTCCGGGCTCGGGGAGCTGTTTTTT. Residues: CASRADSGLGELFF.

CDR3 protein: CASSIKRGQPQHF. Here the CDR3 DNA reads TGTGCCAGTAGTATTAAAAGGGGTCAGCCCCAGCATTTT. The chain joins TRBV19 to TRBJ1-5; D is perhaps TRBD1 (5 bases). V lost 3 bases and J 6 bases, leaving 9 bases between the germline ends. The germline gives CDR1 LNHDA, CDR2 SQIVND (reference sequence). The CDR3 loop spans 13 amino acids.

This clone was seen repeatedly, ten times or more. The J gene is TRBJ2-1, the V gene TRBV19; TRBD1 matches 7 bases. V shed 1 base, J shed 7 bases, and the junction held 4 bases outside the gene matches. CDR3 length: 14 amino acids. Germline CDR1 is LNHDA and CDR2 is SQIVND (reference sequence). This CDR3 is CASSIGGRGNEQFF. The CDR3, as DNA: TGTGCCAGTAGTATAGGGGGCAGGGGGAATGAGCAGTTCTTC.

This clone appeared once. The rearrangement uses TRBV19 and TRBJ2-6; TRBD1 matches at 8 bases. Losses at the gene ends were 4 bases for V and 0 bases for J; bases not matched to a gene: 8. The CDR3 covers 18 residues. Germline CDR1 reads LNHDA; CDR2 reads SQIVND (reference sequence). The CDR3 here is CASSRGQAGFSGANVLTF. The CDR3 DNA follows: TGTGCCAGTAGTAGGGGACAGGCTGGTTTCTCTGGGGCCAACGTCCTGACTTTC. The full variable domain, completed using reference TRBV19 and TRBJ2-6, is DGGITQSPKYLFRKEGQNVTLSCEQNLNHDAMYWYRQDPGQGLRLIYYSQIVNDFQKGDIAEGYSVSREKKESFPLTVTSAQKNPTAFYLCASSRGQAGFSGANVLTFGAGSRLTVL.

Only one count was recorded for this clone. V usage is TRBV30 and J usage is TRBJ1-4, with D tentatively TRBD1 (6 bases). CDR1 GTSNPN and CDR2 SVGIG come from the germline V gene (reference sequence). The CDR3 extends over 12 amino acids. V was cut by 8 bases and J by 7 bases, with 14 bases left in between. The CDR3 nucleotides are TGTGCCGGGCAGGGGTTTGGTGAAAAACTGTTTTTT. Its protein is CAGQGFGEKLFF. Drawing the rest from reference TRBV30 and TRBJ1-4, the complete variable domain is SQTIHQWPATLVQPVGSPLSLECTVEGTSNPNLYWYRQAAGRGLQLLFYSVGIGQISSEVPQNLSASRPQDRQFILSSKKLLLSDSGFYLCAGQGFGEKLFFGSGTQLSVL.

The rearrangement uses TRBV7-9 and TRBJ2-1, with 9 bases matching TRBD2. The V segment lost 5 bases and the J segment 3 bases; nucleotides outside the gene matches: 8. The CDR3 totals 16 residues. The germline CDR1 and CDR2 sequences are SEHNR and FQNEAQ (reference sequence). CDR3 DNA: TGTGCCAGCAGCAAACATAGCGGGGGCTTCTACAATGAGCAGTTCTTC. As protein: CASSKHSGGFYNEQFF.

This clone appeared once. The rearrangement joins TRBV2 to TRBJ2-3; 14 bases line up with TRBD2. Per the germline V gene, CDR1 is SNHLY and CDR2 is FYNNEI. This CDR3 contains 16 residues. Trimming at V came to 4 bases and at J to 3 bases, leaving 3 bases not matched to a gene. CDR3 amino acids: CASSAGLAGATDTQYF. The CDR3 DNA reads as TGTGCCAGCAGTGCGGGACTAGCGGGAGCGACAGATACGCAGTATTTT. Full variable domain (missing parts from reference TRBV2 and TRBJ2-3): EPEVTQTPSHQVTQMGQEVILRCVPISNHLYFYWYRQILGQKVEFLVSFYNNEISEKSEIFDDQFSVERPDGSNFTLKIRSTKLEDSAMYFCASSAGLAGATDTQYFGPGTRLTVL.

This chain connects TRBV5-3 to TRBJ1-5; no firm D call. TRBV5-3 is sorted into the ORF group, with uncertain function. This CDR3 is built from 16 residues. V was trimmed by 4 bases and J by 0 bases, leaving 14 bases between them. CDR3 sequence reads: CARSPETLYSNQPQHF. The CDR3 DNA follows: TGTGCCAGAAGCCCGGAGACTCTTTATAGCAATCAGCCCCAGCATTTT.

This chain connects TRBV29-1 to TRBJ1-5, with 7 bases that match TRBD1. Unmatched junction bases numbered 4, after V lost 6 bases and J lost 2 bases. This CDR3 region has 13 residues. Germline V gene data show CDR1 as SQVTM and CDR2 as ANQGSEA. The CDR3 is CSVSQGGNQPQHF. The CDR3 nucleotides read TGCAGCGTATCCCAGGGGGGCAATCAGCCCCAGCATTTT.